The 32 T cell receptor beta chains below come from one sample, sequenced in a study of shared clonotypes between healthy human individuals. Sequencing used immunoSEQ multiplex PCR; TCRdb keeps in-frame clones, though not all of them. This sample has around 2.1 million clones, with under 97% found just once. Sequencing was done on a sample of naive CD4+ T cells sorted from blood. Subset described: CD45RA+ positively selected. All receptors derive from a man aged 18 to 29 in good health.

This chain uses TRBV4-1 with TRBJ2-7; no firm D call. The CDR3 is 12 amino acids. Germline lookup yields CDR1 MGHRA and CDR2 YSYEKL. Trimming pared 2 bases from V and 5 bases from J, leaving 7 bases between. The CDR3 bases are TGCGCCAGCAGCCAAAGTCCCCACGAGCAGTACTTC. Translating it yields CASSQSPHEQYF.

CDR3 region: CASRQTGGNEKLFF. CDR3 DNA: TGTGCCAGCAGACAGACAGGGGGTAATGAAAAACTGTTTTTT. The chain uses TRBV6-5 and TRBJ1-4; 9 bases align to TRBD1. Germline V gene data show CDR1 as MNHEY and CDR2 as SVGAGI. V lost 6 bases to trimming and J lost 4 bases; unmatched junction nucleotides: 3. The CDR3 length is 14 residues.

The chain carries TRBV6-1 and TRBJ1-4, with TRBD1 identical over 8 bases. Germline values: CDR1 MNHNS, CDR2 SASEGT. This CDR3 has 15 residues. V lost 5 bases, J lost 6 bases, and 8 bases stayed unmatched. In nucleotides, the CDR3 is TGTGCCAGCAGTCCGCAGGGGGCTGGCGATGAAAAACTGTTTTTT. As protein: CASSPQGAGDEKLFF.

This clone was observed once. This sequence joins TRBV7-8 and TRBJ2-5; 12 bases line up with TRBD2. Germline V lookup: CDR1 SGHVS, CDR2 FQNEAQ. CDR3 length: 16 residues. V shed 7 bases, J shed 4 bases, and the junction held 10 bases outside the gene matches. The CDR3 sequence: CASIRRLAGESETQYF. The DNA for the CDR3 is TGTGCCAGCATCCGACGACTAGCGGGAGAATCAGAGACCCAGTACTTC.

CDR3 in amino acids: CASSPGVRDQPQHF. The CDR3 region has the DNA TGTGCCAGCAGTCCGGGGGTGAGGGATCAGCCCCAGCATTTT. The chain links TRBV28 to TRBJ1-5, with D maybe TRBD1 (5 bases). V was pared by 5 bases and J by 5 bases, with 13 bases between. The CDR3 loop spans 14 amino acids. The germline V gene encodes CDR1 MDHEN and CDR2 SYDVKM.

The rearrangement uses TRBV28 and TRBJ1-2; tentatively, D is TRBD1 (5 bases). With 2 bases removed from V and 11 bases from J, the gap between germline ends came to 15 bases. In germline, CDR1 is MDHEN, CDR2 SYDVKM. This CDR3 spans 13 amino acids. The CDR3 loop is CASSLLGREVYTF. CDR3 DNA: TGTGCCAGCAGTTTACTGGGCAGGGAAGTATACACCTTC.

The chain is built from TRBV6-5 and TRBJ2-7; 10 nucleotides agree with TRBD1. CDR3 size: 13 residues. V lost 6 bases and J lost 2; bases outside the gene matches: 1. Germline assignment: CDR1 MNHEY and CDR2 SVGAGI. In DNA, the CDR3 is TGTGCCAGCAGCGACAGGGGGCCCTACGAGCAGTACTTC. Its translation: CASSDRGPYEQYF.

Comments on this clone: Other DNA sequences of this sample code for an identical CDR3. Here the CDR3 DNA reads TGTGCCAGCAGCTCAGGGGTCTATGGCTACACCTTC. It specifies CASSSGVYGYTF. V is TRBV14 and J is TRBJ1-2; TRBD1 might be the D (6 bases). Trimming took off 5 bases at V and 4 bases at J, with 8 bases between the two ends. This CDR3 contains 12 residues. In germline, CDR1 is SGHDN, CDR2 FVKESK.

This clone was recorded once. One junction end disagrees with the germline gene, perhaps due to a read error. V gene TRBV10-3 combines with J gene TRBJ2-2; a weak D match, TRBD2 (6 bases). The V gene's germline CDR1 is ENHRY and CDR2 SYGVKD. This CDR3 is built from 16 residues. The CDR3 DNA sequence: TGTGCCATCAGTGAGTCTGAAGGGACCCAAGGCGGGAAGCTGTTTTTT. Translating it yields CAISESEGTQGGKLFF.

This sequence joins TRBV5-1 and TRBJ1-1; D call uncertain. V lost 2 bases and J 0 bases, leaving 17 bases between the germline ends. This CDR3 spans 17 amino acids. The germline V gene has CDR1 SGHRS and CDR2 YFSETQ. The CDR3 nucleotides are TGCGCCAGCAGCTTCCTGGGTCCTTTGGAACTGAACACTGAAGCTTTCTTT. Residues: CASSFLGPLELNTEAFF. The full variable domain, with the rest looked up from reference TRBV5-1 and TRBJ1-1, is KAGVTQTPRYLIKTRGQQVTLSCSPISGHRSVSWYQQTPGQGLQFLFEYFSETQRNKGNFPGRFSGRQFSNSRSEMNVSTLELGDSALYLCASSFLGPLELNTEAFFGQGTRLTVV.

Of note for this clone: Sequence at one end of the junction differs from germline and may be a read error. This sequence joins TRBV7-7 and TRBJ1-5, with D unclear. Germline V gene data show CDR1 as SSHAT and CDR2 as FNYEAQ (reference sequence). This CDR3 is built from 15 residues. CDR3 loop: CASSLYRPSNQPQHF. DNA for the CDR3: TGTGCTAGCAGCTTATATCGGCCGAGCAATCAGCCCCAGCATTTT.

This sequence joins TRBV2 and TRBJ2-1; 8 bases fit TRBD2. V lost 7 bases to trimming and J lost 7 bases; unmatched junction nucleotides: 12. The CDR3 is made up of 15 amino acids. Germline values: CDR1 SNHLY, CDR2 FYNNEI. As DNA, the CDR3 is TGTGCCAGCAACGGAGCTCGGGGGGGCCTAAATGAGCAGTTCTTC. Residues: CASNGARGGLNEQFF. Full variable domain (outside the CDR3, taken from reference TRBV2 and TRBJ2-1): EPEVTQTPSHQVTQMGQEVILRCVPISNHLYFYWYRQILGQKVEFLVSFYNNEISEKSEIFDDQFSVERPDGSNFTLKIRSTKLEDSAMYFCASNGARGGLNEQFFGPGTRLTVL.

Comments on this clone: Other DNA sequences in this specimen translate into the identical CDR3. The genes are TRBV10-3 and TRBJ2-7; D uncertain. CDR3 size: 13 residues. The germline gives CDR1 ENHRY, CDR2 SYGVKD. The V and J ends lost 6 bases and 2 bases respectively, with 11 bases between them. CDR3 region: CAIRADGTYEQYF. The CDR3 DNA follows: TGTGCCATCAGGGCGGATGGAACCTACGAGCAGTACTTC.

V is TRBV6-1 and J is TRBJ1-4; D may be TRBD1 (5 bases). The germline CDR1 and CDR2 sequences are MNHNS and SASEGT. This CDR3 comprises 14 residues. V lost 6 bases and J 8 bases, leaving 16 bases between the germline ends. CDR3 sequence reads: CASRLGTFGEKLFF. The CDR3 DNA sequence: TGTGCCAGCAGGTTGGGGACCTTCGGGGAAAAACTGTTTTTT.

The J gene is TRBJ2-2, the V gene TRBV6-5; D is ambiguous. This CDR3 contains 14 residues. V dropped 6 bases and J dropped 1 base, with 9 bases sitting between them. Germline V gene lookup returns CDR1 MNHEY and CDR2 SVGAGI. DNA of the CDR3: TGTGCCAGCAGCCGCGTCAGGAACACCGGGGAGCTGTTTTTT. Protein: CASSRVRNTGELFF.

For the CDR3, the DNA is TGTGCCAGCAGTGGAGAACAGCTAGCCAAAAACATTCAGTACTTC. Amino acids: CASSGEQLAKNIQYF. The V gene is TRBV2, the J gene TRBJ2-4; unclear D gene. The germline CDR1 and CDR2 sequences are SNHLY and FYNNEI. Deletions cut 4 bases from V and 0 bases from J, with 10 bases between. The CDR3 totals 15 residues.

The V call is TRBV6-6, the J call TRBJ2-1, with D unresolved. CDR1 is MNHNY, CDR2 SVGAGI, per germline (reference sequence). The CDR3 is 12 residues long. The V gene lost 6 bases and the J gene lost 9 bases, with 12 bases spanning the gap. CDR3 residues: CASRTLNGEQFF. CDR3 nucleotides: TGTGCCAGCAGGACACTAAATGGTGAGCAGTTCTTC.

CDR3 in amino acids: CASSLVFGVRSYEQYF. DNA of the CDR3: TGTGCCAGCAGCTTAGTTTTTGGGGTCCGCTCCTACGAGCAGTACTTC. The genes are TRBV11-2 and TRBJ2-7; no firm D call. There are 16 residues in the CDR3. Germline CDR1 SGHAT, CDR2 FQNNGV. V was shortened by 1 base and J by 0 bases, with 13 bases between the two germline ends.

This clone was seen only once. V usage is TRBV7-9 and J usage is TRBJ2-1; the match to TRBD2 covers 10 bases. Germline trimming cut 5 bases from V and 3 bases from J; bases unmatched to any gene: 4. The CDR3 sequence is 15 residues long. Germline CDR1 SEHNR, CDR2 FQNEAQ (reference sequence). The CDR3 is CASSAGTSVYNEQFF. The CDR3 coding sequence is TGTGCCAGCAGCGCTGGGACTAGCGTCTACAATGAGCAGTTCTTC.

The chain has TRBV6-4 and TRBJ2-5, with 7 bases aligning to TRBD1. V lost 4 bases and J lost 4; bases outside the gene matches: 9. Germline lookup yields CDR1 MRHNA and CDR2 SNTAGT. The CDR3 contains 15 residues. CDR3: CASSGLTGYVETQYF. For the CDR3, the DNA is TGTGCCAGCAGTGGGCTGACAGGGTATGTAGAGACCCAGTACTTC.

CDR3 coding DNA: TGCAGCGTTGCGGGACAGGGGAACAATGAGCAGTTCTTC. This translates into CSVAGQGNNEQFF. The genes are TRBV29-1 and TRBJ2-1, with 10 positions matching TRBD1. V was pared by 4 bases and J by 5 bases, with 2 bases of the junction left unmatched. Germline loops: CDR1 SQVTM, CDR2 ANQGSEA. The length of the CDR3 is 13 residues.

This chain links TRBV7-2 with TRBJ1-2; a weak D match, TRBD1 (5 bases). There are 15 residues in the CDR3. Trimming stripped 1 base from V and 5 bases from J, with 14 bases between. Germline V lookup: CDR1 SGHTA, CDR2 FQGNSA. CDR3 protein: CASSLDGQGGYGYTF. For the CDR3, the DNA is TGTGCCAGCAGCTTAGATGGCCAGGGAGGTTATGGCTACACCTTC.

The gene calls are TRBV15 and TRBJ1-6; D might be TRBD1 (5 bases). The V and J ends lost 6 bases and 5 bases respectively, with 17 bases between them. The germline V gene has CDR1 LNHNV and CDR2 YYDKDF (reference sequence). The CDR3 has 16 residues. CDR3 sequence (DNA): TGTGCCACCAGGGGGGAAAGGGGAATCGATAATTCACCCCTCCACTTT. Protein sequence: CATRGERGIDNSPLHF.

This sequence joins TRBV7-9 and TRBJ2-4, with TRBD2 as a possible D gene (7 bases). The CDR3 is 13 residues long. V lost 0 bases, J lost 8 bases, and 8 bases lay in between. Germline CDR1 reads SEHNR; CDR2 reads FQNEAQ (reference sequence). The CDR3 region has the DNA TGTGCCAGCAGCTTAGCAGGGGGGGACATTCAGTACTTC. It codes for CASSLAGGDIQYF. Full variable domain (rest looked up from reference TRBV7-9 and TRBJ2-4): DTGVSQNPRHKITKRGQNVTFRCDPISEHNRLYWYRQTLGQGPEFLTYFQNEAQLEKSRLLSDRFSAERPKGSFSTLEIQRTEQGDSAMYLCASSLAGGDIQYFGAGTRLSVL.

The chain joins TRBV7-2 to TRBJ1-1, with TRBD1 matching 8 bases. The germline gives CDR1 SGHTA, CDR2 FQGNSA. This CDR3 contains 17 residues. V was clipped by 5 bases and J by 0 bases; unmatched bases: 11. The CDR3 sequence is CASSLLDRAGLNTEAFF. CDR3 in DNA: TGTGCCAGCAGCCTACTGGACAGGGCGGGCTTGAACACTGAAGCTTTCTTT.

The gene calls are TRBV10-3 and TRBJ2-7; D is ambiguous. V was shortened by 11 bases and J by 2 bases, with 13 bases between the two germline ends. Germline CDR1 is ENHRY and CDR2 is SYGVKD. The length of the CDR3 is 12 residues. CDR3 DNA sequence: TGTGCCGTGGGGAACGTCGCCTACGAGCAGTACTTC. This encodes CAVGNVAYEQYF.

This chain joins TRBV18 and TRBJ1-4, with D tentatively TRBD1 (5 bases). The germline V and J ends were trimmed by 3 bases and 7 bases, with 15 bases remaining between them. The germline V gene encodes CDR1 KGHSH and CDR2 LQKENI. There are 15 residues in the CDR3. The CDR3 region is CASSPGTTGTEKLFF. The CDR3 DNA reads TGTGCCAGCTCACCGGGGACTACCGGGACTGAAAAACTGTTTTTT.

The gene calls are TRBV9 and TRBJ2-1; possible D gene TRBD2, 6 bases. Germline V gene data show CDR1 as SGDLS and CDR2 as YYNGEE. This CDR3 spans 15 amino acids. V was clipped by 3 bases and J by 10 bases, with 20 bases between them. The CDR3 is CASSATAGPVGEQFF. CDR3 nucleotides: TGTGCCAGCAGCGCGACCGCGGGGCCGGTGGGGGAGCAGTTCTTC. The full variable domain, completed using reference TRBV9 and TRBJ2-1, is DSGVTQTPKHLITATGQRVTLRCSPRSGDLSVYWYQQSLDQGLQFLIQYYNGEERAKGNILERFSAQQFPDLHSELNLSSLELGDSALYFCASSATAGPVGEQFFGPGTRLTVL.

The CDR3 loop is CASSLWGGNQPQHF. The CDR3 DNA sequence: TGTGCCAGCAGCCTGTGGGGGGGTAATCAGCCCCAGCATTTT. The J gene is TRBJ1-5, the V gene TRBV9, with D perhaps matching TRBD1 (5 bases). The CDR3 runs 14 residues. V was cut by 4 bases and J by 4 bases, with 12 bases left in between. Germline assignment: CDR1 SGDLS and CDR2 YYNGEE.

This sequence joins TRBV12-5 and TRBJ1-3, with a weak D call TRBD1 (5 bases). The germline V gene has CDR1 LGHNT and CDR2 FRNRAP. V lost 0 bases and J lost 0, with 12 bases in between. This CDR3 spans 17 amino acids. CDR3: CASGLVIQGRSGNTIYF. CDR3 sequence (DNA): TGTGCTAGTGGTTTGGTAATTCAGGGCCGCTCTGGAAACACCATATATTTT.

This chain joins TRBV5-1 and TRBJ1-4, with D perhaps matching TRBD1 (5 bases). Trimming removed 7 bases from V and 4 bases from J, with 17 bases in between. Germline V gene sequence: CDR1 SGHRS, CDR2 YFSETQ. The CDR3 is 15 amino acids. CDR3 sequence reads: CASGPLGQGNEKLFF. The CDR3 DNA follows: TGCGCCAGCGGACCGCTCGGGCAGGGTAATGAAAAACTGTTTTTT.

With regard to this clone: A read error may produce the germline difference seen at one junction end. V usage is TRBV7-7 and J usage is TRBJ2-5, with unresolved D. Per the germline V gene, CDR1 is SSHAT and CDR2 is FNYEAQ (reference sequence). This CDR3 spans 13 amino acids. The CDR3 DNA is TGTGCTAGCAGCTTAGGCGGCATTGAGACCCAGTACTTC. Translation: CASSLGGIETQYF.